This is a list of T cell receptor beta chains from one sample in a study of T cells in Graves' hyperthyroidism and ophthalmopathy. TCRdb itself ran the multiplex PCR reads through MiXCR, one entry per CDR3 protein. Of some 440,000 distinct CDR3 sequences listed, roughly 14% were seen once; the top ten hold around 7.7%. Sequencing was carried out using blood. The receptors here all came from a woman aged 18-29 years with Graves' hyperthyroidism. The CDR3 runs from the conserved cysteine through the conserved F or W. The order of the fields is clone size, D gene, J gene, V gene, CDR3 protein, CDR3 DNA. D genes are given only for firm matches. Not all rows give a size; the values are once, few, many and, for expanded clones, a class.

- | TRBD2 | TRBJ2-1 | TRBV7-2 | CASSLELGLAGAPVF | TGTGCCAGCAGCTTAGAACTTGGACTAGCGGGGGCCCCTGTCTTC
many | - | TRBJ2-3 | TRBV7-9 | CASSLVAGGTDTQYF | TGTGCCAGCAGCTTAGTGGCAGGGGGCACAGATACGCAGTATTTT
many | TRBD1 | TRBJ2-1 | TRBV18 | CASSPLKQGAEQFF | TGTGCCAGCTCACCACTTAAACAGGGGGCCGAGCAGTTCTTC
many | TRBD1 | TRBJ1-5 | TRBV28 | CASSLWDRGFNQPQHF | TGTGCCAGCAGTTTATGGGACAGGGGTTTTAATCAGCCCCAGCATTTT
many | TRBD1 | TRBJ1-6 | TRBV6-5 | CASSYSGQGYNSPLHF | TGTGCCAGCAGTTACTCGGGACAGGGCTATAATTCACCCCTCCACTTT
many | TRBD1 | TRBJ1-6 | TRBV9 | CASSVGSGGGSPLHF | TGTGCCAGCAGCGTAGGTTCAGGGGGCGGATCACCCCTCCACTTT
many | - | TRBJ2-1 | TRBV29-1 | CSVFTAGGSYNEQFF | TGCAGCGTATTCACGGCCGGAGGATCCTACAATGAGCAGTTCTTC
many | - | TRBJ2-5 | TRBV6-1 | CASTRNRERETQYF | TGTGCCAGCACTCGAAACAGGGAAAGAGAGACCCAGTACTTC
many | TRBD2 | TRBJ2-2 | TRBV3-1 | CASSPTSGRIGTGELFF | TGTGCCAGCAGTCCGACCAGCGGGAGAATCGGGACCGGGGAGCTGTTTTTT
- | - | TRBJ2-7 | TRBV30 | CAWIGSYEQYF | TGTGCCTGGATCGGGAGCTACGAGCAGTACTTC
many | - | TRBJ1-5 | TRBV12-3/TRBV12-4 | CASSLKGQGQHF | TGTGCCAGCAGTTTAAAAGGGCAGGGCCAGCATTTT
few | TRBD1 | TRBJ1-2 | TRBV5-1 | CASSLIPTGGDGYTF | TGCGCCAGCAGCTTGATTCCAACAGGGGGCGATGGCTACACCTTC
few | - | TRBJ2-4 | TRBV10-1 | CASSEFGLAKNIQYF | TGCGCCAGCAGTGAGTTCGGGCTAGCCAAAAACATTCAGTACTTC
many | - | TRBJ2-3 | TRBV7-9 | CASRDGPDTQYF | TGTGCCAGCAGAGACGGTCCAGATACGCAGTATTTT
few | - | TRBJ2-7 | TRBV4-2 | CASSHSFSYEQYF | TGTGCCAGCAGCCATTCCTTCTCCTACGAGCAGTACTTC
many | - | TRBJ2-5 | TRBV6-1 | CASSDYWGSGKTQYF | TGTGCCAGCAGTGATTATTGGGGGAGTGGAAAGACCCAGTACTTC
- | - | TRBJ2-1 | TRBV20-1 | CSASSTDSPYNEQSF | TGCAGTGCTTCCTCGACAGACAGCCCCTACAATGAGCAGTCCTTC
- | TRBD1 | TRBJ1-3 | TRBV20-1 | CSARTGGNTIYF | TGCAGTGCCCGGACAGGGGGAAACACCATATATTTT